The 2 T cell receptor beta chains below all came from one sample that was sequenced in a study of shared clonotypes between healthy human individuals. Assay used: immunoSEQ multiplex PCR; TCRdb lists only in-frame clones, some missing. The sample records about 2 million clones, approximately 95% being singletons. The sequenced sample was naive CD4+ T cells sorted from blood. As to subset: CD45RA+ positively selected. Receptor source: a man between 18 and 29 years old in good health.

V is TRBV2 and J is TRBJ1-3, with TRBD1 as a possible D gene (5 bases). The CDR3 totals 11 residues. CDR1 is SNHLY, CDR2 FYNNEI, per germline. V lost 4 bases and J lost 12, with 10 bases in between. This CDR3 reads CASSGQSFIYF. The CDR3 DNA sequence: TGTGCCAGCAGTGGACAGTCCTTCATATATTTT.

On this clone: This sample includes further DNA sequences coding for the same CDR3. The chain is built from TRBV5-5 and TRBJ2-3, with 11 nucleotides matching TRBD2. V lost 0 bases, J lost 3 bases, and 3 bases stayed unmatched. There are 16 residues in the CDR3. Germline values: CDR1 SGHKS, CDR2 YYEKEE (reference sequence). The CDR3 loop is CASSLGLAGGTDTQYF. The CDR3 DNA sequence: TGTGCCAGCAGCTTGGGTTTAGCGGGAGGGACAGATACGCAGTATTTT.